This TCR beta chain was recovered during a study of shared clonotypes between healthy human individuals. Study-level results: Represented diversity (both genetic and exposure-history) was limited by the small number of donors.

Original processing notes: Without quality scores, immunoSEQ junctional reads could not be filtered like full-length reads. The table came from immunoSEQ multiplex PCR; TCRdb's copy has only in-frame clones and leaves some out. For V, J and clone size, that table is used; D and trimming come from the DNA. The sample has more than 2,000,000 clones, approximately 93% seen once. Details on this clone: Its antigen is unknown.

Sequenced sample: naive CD4+ T cells from PBMCs. Stated subset: CD45RA+ positively selected. The TCR originated in a young man in good health. Some clones in this sample may be carry-over from other donors' samples.

This CDR3 is CASRPGQGIINYGYTF. The CDR3 region has the DNA TGTGCCAGCAGACCGGGACAGGGAATTATCAACTATGGCTACACCTTC. This chain joins TRBV2 and TRBJ1-2; 9 bases fit TRBD1. The CDR3 sequence is 16 residues long. The V gene end was trimmed by 6 bases and the J gene end by 2 bases; junction bases not matched to a gene: 10. The germline V gene has CDR1 SNHLY and CDR2 FYNNEI.